The following is a T cell receptor (beta chain) sequence with its context. This clonotype was detected a few times. The antigen it binds to is not known. No base quality information exists; no much larger clone differs at one position. From the germline V gene, CDR1 is LGHNA and CDR2 is YNFKEQ. The CDR3, cysteine through phenylalanine, is 21 amino acids long. Kept here is only the CDR3 DNA, which spans 63 bases and is read in frame from base 1. Here V drops 4 bases and J drops 0 bases, and the junction holds 17 bases not matched to any gene. The data stem from a study of regulatory T cells in long-lasting Graves disease (dated by TCRdb to the early 2020s). About the investigation overall: Antithyroid drugs had been taken for less than 3 months by newly diagnosed Graves' disease patients. Persistent Graves' disease patients were compared with newly diagnosed Graves' disease patients by peripheral blood TCR sequencing and RNA sequencing. The study took place in China and was registered as a clinical trial. TCR sequencing covered about 13 persistent and about 20 newly diagnosed Graves' disease patients, around 33 samples in total.

What the authors observed across the whole study: Persistent disease showed preferential use of TRBV28, TRBJ1-2 and TRBJ2-5, whereas newly diagnosed disease favored TRBV20-1 and TRBJ2-1. Sequencing and analysis were limited to the TCR beta chain. The small sample size was acknowledged by the authors as a limitation that may reduce accuracy. Compared with newly diagnosed patients, patients with persistent Graves' disease had lower TCR Shannon entropy and fewer highly expanded clones, which suggests clonal expansion. Persistent patients shared more public clonotypes among themselves (approximately 2,500) than newly diagnosed patients did (nearly 1,000). The study examined only peripheral blood because the primary lesion, thyroid tissue, could not be accessed.

This specimen's time point label, per the study, means: newly diagnosed GD, antithyroid drugs for less than 3 months. For both TCR sequencing and RNA sequencing, RNA was extracted from PBMCs using TRIzol. The diagnosis of Graves' disease was made according to American Thyroid Association guidelines. Patients were recruited from an endocrinology department in Xi'an, China. Each patient gave 7.5 to 10 milliliters of peripheral blood, collected in an EDTA anticoagulant tube. Ficoll Paque Plus density gradient separation was used to isolate PBMCs, and no further T cell sorting was performed. An Agilent 2100 Bioanalyzer and agarose gel were used to check RNA quality, while a NanoDrop 2000 measured RNA concentration. The protocol used for the library was multiplex PCR. The run used an Illumina HiSeq 4000. TCR beta libraries were built with iRepertoire HTBI primers and Arm-PCR amplification of CDR3 regions. Before sequencing, the PCR products went through gel purification. On the authors' methods: Gene usage analysis of CDR3 amino acid clonotypes relied on the 55 to 80 TRBV and about 15 TRBJ segments identified across samples. COPE and FqMerger were used to merge the filtered high-quality paired reads into contigs. BLAST was used to align contigs to the IMGT TRBV, TRBD and TRBJ reference genes, and CDR3 was defined following IMGT. Highly expanded clones were defined as clonotypes with a frequency above 0.1%. Shannon entropy served as the measure of repertoire diversity, while the Gini coefficient captured V-J evenness. A clonotype was considered public if more than one individual shared it. TCRdb trimmed the raw reads at Q25, called clones with MiXCR and kept productive beta chains. Rows are combined by CDR3 protein, so each entry shows the most common genes and DNA. Clone size and V and J calls follow TCRdb, not the original study. The sample has just over 600,000 distinct CDR3 sequences on record, 16% of them singletons. The ten largest clones add up to more than 15% of the sample.

The data were also submitted as part of a second study, on T cells in Graves' hyperthyroidism and ophthalmopathy. As the second paper documents: Stable Graves' hyperthyroidism was defined as no progression to ophthalmopathy during 18 months of follow-up. Hyperthyroidism patients were newly diagnosed, had a disease duration of under 2 months, and were aged 18 to 65 years. Patients with uncontrolled infections, other autoimmune diseases, pregnancy or lactation were excluded. Diagnoses relied on clinical symptoms, serum thyroxine and TRAb, thyroid ultrasound and orbital computed tomography. For the first round of RT-PCR on the TCR CDR3, the HTBI primer set was used together with the Qiagen OneStep RT-PCR kit. Blood samples also contained most of the expanded thyroid clonotypes (frequency above 0.001), which suggests that blood repertoires may reflect thyroid immune responses. A model built on a 13 V-J signature distinguished ophthalmopathy from stable hyperthyroidism, reaching roughly 88% sensitivity and around 81% specificity in cross-validation and 80%/75% in testing. During validation, the model predicted progression to ophthalmopathy a median of roughly six months ahead of onset, with more than 55% sensitivity and about 75% specificity. TCR V-J signatures able to tell the groups apart were searched for in a discovery cohort of 90 to 100 patients, of whom over 40 had Graves' ophthalmopathy and roughly 57 had stable Graves' hyperthyroidism. Prospective prediction of ophthalmopathy was tested in an independent validation cohort of some 19 hyperthyroidism patients and 17 patients who later progressed to ophthalmopathy. The 80 to 100 discovery patients were randomly divided into training and test sets at a 7:3 ratio. In about 6 Graves' hyperthyroidism patients, the study also compared T-cell repertoires from thyroid tissue with T-cell repertoires from blood. Following sampling, methimazole starting at 30 mg daily was given to hyperthyroidism patients, and high-dose intravenous methylprednisolone was given to ophthalmopathy patients. Libraries were constructed in a second round of multiplex PCR, after which size selection and purification were carried out. Libraries were sequenced paired-end with 100 bp reads on an Illumina HiSeq2000. Raw data were processed with SOAPnuke, discarding reads with adapters, uncalled bases, mean Phred below 15, or no exact constant-primer or identifier match. High-quality paired reads were merged with COPE v1.2.5, and unique nucleotide sequences were defined as clonotypes. MiTCR v1.1 was used to align the clonotypes against IMGT TRBV, TRBD and TRBJ reference segments. Only V-J combinations with frequency above 0.0001, covering 99% to 99.2% of repertoires, were analysed. The TCS score was defined as the ratio of F50 (clonal expansion) to E x V (chaos), calculated using BLOSUM62-based TCRdist between CDR3 peptides within each V-J. Welch's t-statistics and random forest reduced 514 V-J features to 10 to 15, which were used in a naive Bayes classifier (R e1071). Sample size was not statistically predetermined, and investigators were not blinded to group allocation. The paper reports TCR Vbeta CDR3 sequencing of over 130 peripheral blood samples: approximately 41 ophthalmopathy, over 70 hyperthyroidism and approximately 17 progressor patients.

This receptor was obtained from a woman aged 25 to 39 with Graves disease. Donor details come from another sample of the same person, matched by shared clones. The material sequenced was peripheral blood mononuclear cells (PBMCs), taken at new diagnosis, from a patient treated with antithyroid drugs. Here the chain combines TRBV4-2 and TRBJ2-2, with 10 junctional bases fitting TRBD1. The DNA reads TGTGCCAGCAGCCCCTGGACAGGGGGAAGAATAGTACTCGCGAACACCGGGGAGCTGTTTTTT. Its protein reads: CASSPWTGGRIVLANTGELFF.